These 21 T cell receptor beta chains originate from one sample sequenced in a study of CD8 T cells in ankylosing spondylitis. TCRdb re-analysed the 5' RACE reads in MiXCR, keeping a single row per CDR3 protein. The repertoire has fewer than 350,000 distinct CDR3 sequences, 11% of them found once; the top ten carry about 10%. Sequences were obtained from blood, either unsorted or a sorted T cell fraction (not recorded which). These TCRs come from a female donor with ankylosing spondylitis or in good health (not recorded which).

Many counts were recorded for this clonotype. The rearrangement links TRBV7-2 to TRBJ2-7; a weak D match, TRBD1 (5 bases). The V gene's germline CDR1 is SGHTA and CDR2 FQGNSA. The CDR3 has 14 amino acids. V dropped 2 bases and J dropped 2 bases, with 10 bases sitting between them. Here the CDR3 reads CASSLLDSTYEQYF. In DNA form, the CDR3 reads TGTGCCAGCAGCTTACTTGACAGCACCTACGAGCAGTACTTC.

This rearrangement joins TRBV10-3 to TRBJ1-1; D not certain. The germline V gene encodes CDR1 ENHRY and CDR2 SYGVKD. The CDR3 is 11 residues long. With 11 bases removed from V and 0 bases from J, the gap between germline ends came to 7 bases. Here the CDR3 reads CASQLNTEAFF. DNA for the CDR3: TGTGCCTCACAATTGAACACTGAAGCTTTCTTT.

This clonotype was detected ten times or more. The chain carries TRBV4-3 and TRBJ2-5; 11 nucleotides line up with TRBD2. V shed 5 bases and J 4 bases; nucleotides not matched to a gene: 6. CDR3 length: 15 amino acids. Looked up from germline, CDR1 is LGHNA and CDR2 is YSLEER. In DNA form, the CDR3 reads TGCGCCAGCAGCGTACTAGCGGGAGTGGGAGAGACCCAGTACTTC. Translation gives CASSVLAGVGETQYF.

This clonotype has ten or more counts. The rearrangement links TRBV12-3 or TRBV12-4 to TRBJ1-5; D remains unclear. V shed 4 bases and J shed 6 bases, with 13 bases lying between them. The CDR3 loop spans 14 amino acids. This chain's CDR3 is CASSYQPTRQPQHF. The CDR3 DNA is TGTGCCAGCAGTTATCAGCCGACCCGTCAGCCCCAGCATTTT.

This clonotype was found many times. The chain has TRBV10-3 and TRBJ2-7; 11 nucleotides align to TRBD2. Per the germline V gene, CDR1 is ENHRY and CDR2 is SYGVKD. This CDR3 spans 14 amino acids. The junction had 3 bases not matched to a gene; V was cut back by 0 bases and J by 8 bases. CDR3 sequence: CAISESGTSGQQYF. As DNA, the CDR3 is TGTGCCATCAGTGAGTCAGGGACTAGCGGCCAGCAGTACTTC.

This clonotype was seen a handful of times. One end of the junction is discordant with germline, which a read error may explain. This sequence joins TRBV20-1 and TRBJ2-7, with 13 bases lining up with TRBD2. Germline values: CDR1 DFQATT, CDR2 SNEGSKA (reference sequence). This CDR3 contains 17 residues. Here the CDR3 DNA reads TGCTGTGCTAGAGACCTCGGCCGACTAGCGGGAGGTCACGAGCAGTACTTC. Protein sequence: CCARDLGRLAGGHEQYF.

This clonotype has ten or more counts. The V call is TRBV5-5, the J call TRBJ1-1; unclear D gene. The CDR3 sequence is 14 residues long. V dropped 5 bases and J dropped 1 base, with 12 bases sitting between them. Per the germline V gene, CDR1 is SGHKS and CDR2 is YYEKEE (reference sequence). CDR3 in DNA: TGTGCCAGCAGTTGGGATACATCGAACACTGAAGCTTTCTTT. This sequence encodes CASSWDTSNTEAFF.

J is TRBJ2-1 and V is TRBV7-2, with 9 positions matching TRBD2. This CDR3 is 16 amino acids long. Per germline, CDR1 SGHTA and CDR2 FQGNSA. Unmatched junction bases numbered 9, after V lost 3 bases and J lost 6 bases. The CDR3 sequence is CASSLPAGGGGNEQFF. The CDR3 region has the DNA TGTGCCAGCAGCTTGCCGGCGGGAGGGGGTGGCAATGAGCAGTTCTTC. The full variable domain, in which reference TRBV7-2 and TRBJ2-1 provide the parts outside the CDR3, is GAGVSQSPSNKVTEKGKDVELRCDPISGHTALYWYRQSLGQGLEFLIYFQGNSAPDKSGLPSDRFSAERTGGSVSTLTIQRTQQEDSAVYLCASSLPAGGGGNEQFFGPGTRLTVL.

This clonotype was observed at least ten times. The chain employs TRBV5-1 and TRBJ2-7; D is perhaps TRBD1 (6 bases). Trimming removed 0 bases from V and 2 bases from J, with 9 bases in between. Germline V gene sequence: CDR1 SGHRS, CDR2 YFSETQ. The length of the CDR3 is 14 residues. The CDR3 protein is CASSLEGVAYEQYF. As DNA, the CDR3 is TGCGCCAGCAGCTTGGAGGGGGTTGCCTACGAGCAGTACTTC.

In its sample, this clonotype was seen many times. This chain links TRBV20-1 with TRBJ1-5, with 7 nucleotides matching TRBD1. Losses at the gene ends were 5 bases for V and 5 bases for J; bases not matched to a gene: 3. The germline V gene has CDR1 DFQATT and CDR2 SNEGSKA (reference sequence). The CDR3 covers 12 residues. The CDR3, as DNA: TGCAGTGCTGTCACAGGGGATCAGCCCCAGCATTTT. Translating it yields CSAVTGDQPQHF.

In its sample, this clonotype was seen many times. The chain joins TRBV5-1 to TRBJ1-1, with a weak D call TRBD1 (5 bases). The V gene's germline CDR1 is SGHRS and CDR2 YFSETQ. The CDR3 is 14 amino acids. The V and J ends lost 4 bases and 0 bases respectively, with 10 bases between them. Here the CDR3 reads CASSPGRMNTEAFF. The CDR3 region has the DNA TGCGCCAGCAGCCCGGGACGGATGAACACTGAAGCTTTCTTT.

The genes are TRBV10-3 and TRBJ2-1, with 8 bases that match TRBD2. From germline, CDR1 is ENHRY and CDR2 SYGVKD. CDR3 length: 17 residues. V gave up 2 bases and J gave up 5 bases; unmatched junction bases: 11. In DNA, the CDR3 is TGTGCCATCAGTGAGATTGGAATAGCGGGACAAAACAATGAGCAGTTCTTC. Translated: CAISEIGIAGQNNEQFF.

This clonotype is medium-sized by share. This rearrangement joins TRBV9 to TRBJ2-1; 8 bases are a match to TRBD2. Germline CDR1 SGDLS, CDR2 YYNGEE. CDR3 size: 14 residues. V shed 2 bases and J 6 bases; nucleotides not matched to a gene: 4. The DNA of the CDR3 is TGTGCCAGCAGCGTTCAGCTAGCGGGCAATGAGCAGTTCTTC. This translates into CASSVQLAGNEQFF.

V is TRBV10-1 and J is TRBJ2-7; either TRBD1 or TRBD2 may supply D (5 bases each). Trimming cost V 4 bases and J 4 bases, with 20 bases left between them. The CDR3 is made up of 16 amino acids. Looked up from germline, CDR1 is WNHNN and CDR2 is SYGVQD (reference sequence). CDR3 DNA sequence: TGCGCCAGCAGTGGGTCCACGTCCGGGGCGGGTTACGAGCAGTACTTC. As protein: CASSGSTSGAGYEQYF.

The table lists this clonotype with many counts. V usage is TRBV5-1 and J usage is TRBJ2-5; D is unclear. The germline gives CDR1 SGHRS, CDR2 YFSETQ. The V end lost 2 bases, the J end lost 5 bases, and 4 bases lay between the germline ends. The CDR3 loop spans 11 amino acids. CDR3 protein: CASSFPETQYF. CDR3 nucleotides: TGCGCCAGCAGCTTCCCCGAGACCCAGTACTTC.

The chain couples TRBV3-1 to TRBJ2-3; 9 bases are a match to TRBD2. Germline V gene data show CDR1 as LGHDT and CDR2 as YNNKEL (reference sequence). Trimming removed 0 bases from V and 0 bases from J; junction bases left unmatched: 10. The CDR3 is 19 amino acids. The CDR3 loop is CASSQDPFSGSTSTDTQYF. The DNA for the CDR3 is TGTGCCAGCAGCCAAGACCCCTTTAGCGGGAGCACTAGCACAGATACGCAGTATTTT.

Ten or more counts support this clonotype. In DNA form, the CDR3 reads TGTGCCAGCAGTTACTCGCCAGGGAACACTGAAGCTTTCTTT. This gives the protein CASSYSPGNTEAFF. The rearrangement joins TRBV6-5 to TRBJ1-1; D is unclear. V was cut by 0 bases and J by 1 base, with 6 bases left in between. Germline assignment: CDR1 MNHEY and CDR2 SVGAGI. This CDR3 is built from 14 residues.

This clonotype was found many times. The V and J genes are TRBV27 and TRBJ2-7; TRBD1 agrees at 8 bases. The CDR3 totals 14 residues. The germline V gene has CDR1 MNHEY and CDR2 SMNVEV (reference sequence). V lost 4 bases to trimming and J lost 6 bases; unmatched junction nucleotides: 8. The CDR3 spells CASSYRTGLGEQYF. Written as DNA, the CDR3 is TGTGCCAGCAGTTATCGGACAGGGTTGGGCGAGCAGTACTTC.

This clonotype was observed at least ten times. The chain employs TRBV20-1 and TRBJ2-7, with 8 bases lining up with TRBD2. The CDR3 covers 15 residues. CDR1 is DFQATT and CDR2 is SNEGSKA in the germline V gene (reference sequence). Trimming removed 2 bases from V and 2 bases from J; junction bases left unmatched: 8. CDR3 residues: CSARPGVAGTYEQYF. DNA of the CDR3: TGCAGTGCTAGACCAGGGGTAGCGGGGACCTACGAGCAGTACTTC.

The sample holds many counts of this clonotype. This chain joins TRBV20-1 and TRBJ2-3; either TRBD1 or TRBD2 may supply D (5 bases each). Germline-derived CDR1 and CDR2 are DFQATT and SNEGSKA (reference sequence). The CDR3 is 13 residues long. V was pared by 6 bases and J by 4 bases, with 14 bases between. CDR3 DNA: TGCAGTGCACCCCTTGGGGGTTCAGATACGCAGTATTTT. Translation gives CSAPLGGSDTQYF.

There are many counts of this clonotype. The CDR3 sequence: CASTTTGTNTEAFF. The DNA of the CDR3 is TGCGCCAGCACCACGACAGGGACGAACACTGAAGCTTTCTTT. The chain combines TRBV5-1 with TRBJ1-1, with TRBD1 identical over 7 bases. The germline CDR1 and CDR2 sequences are SGHRS and YFSETQ. The V segment lost 6 bases and the J segment 1 base; nucleotides outside the gene matches: 6. The CDR3 is 14 residues long.